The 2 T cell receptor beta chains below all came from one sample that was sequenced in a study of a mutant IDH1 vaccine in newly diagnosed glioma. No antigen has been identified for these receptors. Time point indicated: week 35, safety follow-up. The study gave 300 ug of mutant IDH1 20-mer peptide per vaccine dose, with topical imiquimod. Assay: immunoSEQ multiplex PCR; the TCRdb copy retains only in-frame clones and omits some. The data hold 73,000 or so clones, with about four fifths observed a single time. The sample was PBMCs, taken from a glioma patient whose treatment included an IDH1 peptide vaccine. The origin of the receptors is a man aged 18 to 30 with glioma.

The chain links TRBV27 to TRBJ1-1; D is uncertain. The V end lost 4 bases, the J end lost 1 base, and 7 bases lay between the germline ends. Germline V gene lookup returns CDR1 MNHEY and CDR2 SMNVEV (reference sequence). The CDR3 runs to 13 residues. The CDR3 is CASSSDQNTEAFF. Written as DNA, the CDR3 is TGTGCCAGCAGTTCCGACCAGAACACTGAAGCTTTCTTT.

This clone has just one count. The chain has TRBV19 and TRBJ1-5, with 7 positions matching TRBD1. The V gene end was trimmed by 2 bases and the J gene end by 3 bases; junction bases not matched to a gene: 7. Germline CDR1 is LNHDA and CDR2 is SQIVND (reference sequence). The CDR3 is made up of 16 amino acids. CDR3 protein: CASSISTGKNNQPQHF. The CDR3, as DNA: TGTGCCAGTAGTATATCGACAGGGAAAAACAATCAGCCCCAGCATTTT.